These T cell receptor beta chains were read from a single sample in a study of regulatory T cells in long-lasting Graves disease. TCRdb analysed the multiplex PCR reads with MiXCR anew, one entry per CDR3 protein. The sample shows about 290,000 distinct CDR3 sequences, 20% to 25% of them seen only once. This sample comprised peripheral blood mononuclear cells (PBMCs), obtained when the disease was refractory, from a patient treated with antithyroid drugs. These receptors were taken from a female donor with Graves disease. Both conserved end residues are part of each CDR3. Each record gives: V gene, D gene, J gene, clone size, CDR3 DNA, CDR3 protein. D genes are given only for firm matches. Some rows mark clone size as missing; the rest say once, few, many or name a class of expanded clone.

>TRBV7-2|-|TRBJ1-1|few
TGTGCCAGCAGCTTAGGGGGCGACAGCGCTGAAGCTTTCTTT
CASSLGGDSAEAFF
>TRBV7-2|TRBD2|TRBJ2-7|few
TGTGCCAGCAGCTTGCTAGCGGGAGGATCCGAGCAGTACTTC
CASSLLAGGSEQYF
>TRBV30|-|TRBJ2-6|-
TGTGCCTGGAGTGGAGCAGGGGAGGACAGACACTCTGGGGCCAACGTCCTGACTTTC
CAWSGAGEDRHSGANVLTF
>TRBV27|TRBD1|TRBJ1-5|few
TGTGCCAGCAGTCCCGCCGACAGGGTTAATCAGCCCCAGCATTTT
CASSPADRVNQPQHF
>TRBV28|TRBD2|TRBJ2-7|many
TGTGCCAGCAGTCCCTCGGGCGGGAGGACTTCCTACGAGCAGTACTTC
CASSPSGGRTSYEQYF
>TRBV20-1|-|TRBJ2-7|many
TGCAGTGCTAGAGATTGGGCGTCCTCCTACGAGCAGTACTTC
CSARDWASSYEQYF
>TRBV7-8|-|TRBJ2-1|-
TGTGCCAGCAGCTTTCGGTTAACTAGCCTTTCCAATGAGCAGTTCTTC
CASSFRLTSLSNEQFF
>TRBV3-1|-|TRBJ2-5|many
TGTGCCAGCAGACCCTCAGGGTACGAGACCCAGTACTTC
CASRPSGYETQYF
>TRBV2|-|TRBJ1-3|few
TGTGCCAGCAGTGACCTTCAGGTGGACACCATATATTTT
CASSDLQVDTIYF
>TRBV6-2/TRBV6-3|TRBD2|TRBJ2-2|-
TGTGCCAGCAGTTACTCGGGACTAGGGGGCGGGGAGCTGTTTTTT
CASSYSGLGGGELFF
>TRBV27|-|TRBJ2-1|-
TGTGCCAGCAGTTTATCGGTTAGCGGCACCTACAATGAGCAGTTCTTC
CASSLSVSGTYNEQFF
>TRBV18|-|TRBJ2-7|-
TGTGCCAGCTCCCCCACAATAGACGGGCACGAGCAGTACTTC
CASSPTIDGHEQYF
>TRBV9|TRBD2|TRBJ2-5|many
TGTGCCAGCAGCGTAGCGGGAGGGTACCAAGAGACCCAGTACTTC
CASSVAGGYQETQYF
>TRBV6-1|-|TRBJ2-7|many
TGTGCCAGCAGCCAGGGGGGCTACGAGCAGTACTTC
CASSQGGYEQYF
>TRBV12-3/TRBV12-4|-|TRBJ2-7|-
TGTGCCAGCGCCTCCGGGACGGCTGGATACGAGCAGTACTTC
CASASGTAGYEQYF
>TRBV20-1|-|TRBJ2-7|many
TGCAGTGCTAGAGGCTACGAGCAGTACTTC
CSARGYEQYF
>TRBV28|-|TRBJ2-2|-
TGTGCCAGCAGCCCGGTGGGATTACAGAACACCGGGGAGCTGTTTTTT
CASSPVGLQNTGELFF
>TRBV7-3|TRBD1|TRBJ1-2|-
TGTGCCAGCAGCACGGACAGGGGCTATGGCTACACCTTC
CASSTDRGYGYTF
>TRBV6-1|TRBD1|TRBJ1-1|many
TGTGCCAGCAGCCGAGGGGGCAACACTGAAGCTTTCTTT
CASSRGGNTEAFF
>TRBV4-1|-|TRBJ1-4|-
TGCGCCAGCAGCCGCGGGTGGGCCCAGGGTGAAAAACTGTTTTTT
CASSRGWAQGEKLFF
>TRBV15|-|TRBJ2-7|many
TGTGCCACCAGCAAGTGGGGAAATTCTTACGAGCAGTACTTC
CATSKWGNSYEQYF
>TRBV19|-|TRBJ2-6|-
TGTGCCAGTAGTCGGGGAAGAAGCTCTGGGGCCAACGTCCTGACTTTC
CASSRGRSSGANVLTF
>TRBV5-8|TRBD1|TRBJ2-5|-
TGTGCCAGCGGACGACAGGGAAGGGGTCAAGAGACCCAGTACTTC
CASGRQGRGQETQYF
>TRBV20-1|-|TRBJ2-5|few
TGCAGTGCCCATGCTCATGAGGGTGTCGAGACCCAGTACTTC
CSAHAHEGVETQYF
>TRBV5-1|-|TRBJ1-2|-
TGCGCCAGCAGCTTGGCCTCGCCAGGGTCGAACTATGGCTACACCTTC
CASSLASPGSNYGYTF
>TRBV4-1|TRBD1|TRBJ2-7|few
TGCGCCAGCAGCCAAGTGTTGCAGGGGGTGCCCTACGAGCAGTACTTC
CASSQVLQGVPYEQYF
>TRBV6-5|-|TRBJ1-2|many
TGTGCCAGCAGTTCGACAGGAAACTATGGCTACACCTTC
CASSSTGNYGYTF
>TRBV30|-|TRBJ2-7|-
TGTGCCTGGACACATCAATACGAGCAGTACTTC
CAWTHQYEQYF
>TRBV7-2|TRBD1|TRBJ2-2|-
TGTGTCAGCAGCCCCCGGACAGGGGCGAACACCGGGGAGCTGTTTTTT
CVSSPRTGANTGELFF
>TRBV3-1|-|TRBJ2-7|many
TGTGCCAGCAGGTACGGACTGTTGGGTATGTACGAGCAGTACTTC
CASRYGLLGMYEQYF
>TRBV19|-|TRBJ1-5|few
TGTGCCAGTAGTATAGATCTATACAGCTATAGCAATCAGCCCCAGCATTTT
CASSIDLYSYSNQPQHF